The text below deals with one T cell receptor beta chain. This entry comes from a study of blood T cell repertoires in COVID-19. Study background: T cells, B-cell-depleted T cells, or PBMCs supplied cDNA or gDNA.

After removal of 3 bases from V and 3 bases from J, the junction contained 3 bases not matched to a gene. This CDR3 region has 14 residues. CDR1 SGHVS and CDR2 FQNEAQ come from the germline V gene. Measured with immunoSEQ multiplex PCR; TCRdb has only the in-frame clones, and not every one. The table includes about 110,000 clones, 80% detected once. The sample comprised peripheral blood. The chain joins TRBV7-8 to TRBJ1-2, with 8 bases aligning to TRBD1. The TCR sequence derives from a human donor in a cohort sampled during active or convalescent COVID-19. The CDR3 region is CASSFTGGDYGYTF. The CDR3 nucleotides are TGTGCCAGCAGCTTTACAGGGGGTGACTATGGCTACACCTTC.